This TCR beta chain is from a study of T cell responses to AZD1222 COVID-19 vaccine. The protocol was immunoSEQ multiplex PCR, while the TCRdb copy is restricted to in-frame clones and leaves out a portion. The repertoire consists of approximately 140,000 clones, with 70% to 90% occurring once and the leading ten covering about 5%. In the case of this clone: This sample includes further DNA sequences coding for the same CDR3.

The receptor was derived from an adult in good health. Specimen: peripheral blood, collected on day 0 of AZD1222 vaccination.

The CDR3 nucleotides are TGTGCCAGCAGTTTTTCCCTGAACTATGGCTACACCTTC. Residues: CASSFSLNYGYTF. The chain joins TRBV12-3 or TRBV12-4 to TRBJ1-2; D gene unclear. CDR3 length equals 13 residues. Deletions cut 3 bases from V and 2 bases from J, with 7 bases between.